The rows below give T cell receptor beta chains drawn from one sample of a study of blood T cells in healthy people across ages. TCRdb re-called the 5' RACE reads with MiXCR, one entry per CDR3 protein. The sample contains more than 900,000 distinct CDR3 sequences, 25% to 30% of which appear only once. The sample also formed part of further work on T cells of mothers and their children.

Sequences were obtained from blood. These receptors were collected from a woman aged 40-49 years in good health. The CDR3 runs from the conserved cysteine through the conserved F or W. Each record gives: V gene, D gene, clone size, J gene, CDR3 protein, CDR3 DNA. The D gene is left open where the match is weak. Clone size appears in some rows only: once, few, many, or a class for an expanded clone.

v_gene: TRBV6-5; d_gene: -; abundance: many; j_gene: TRBJ1-6; CDR3aa: CASSYGDSPLHF; CDR3nt: TGTGCCAGCAGTTACGGAGATTCACCCCTCCACTTT
v_gene: TRBV15; d_gene: TRBD1; abundance: many; j_gene: TRBJ2-5; CDR3aa: CATSREGPGQGQETQYF; CDR3nt: TGTGCCACCAGCAGGGAGGGGCCGGGACAGGGACAAGAGACCCAGTACTTC
v_gene: TRBV20-1; d_gene: -; abundance: -; j_gene: TRBJ1-1; CDR3aa: CSARNRVSWTEAFF; CDR3nt: TGCAGTGCTAGGAACAGGGTGAGTTGGACTGAAGCTTTCTTT
v_gene: TRBV5-1; d_gene: TRBD1; abundance: many; j_gene: TRBJ2-7; CDR3aa: CASSSGTGDEQYF; CDR3nt: TGCGCCAGCAGCAGTGGGACAGGGGACGAGCAGTACTTC
v_gene: TRBV28; d_gene: -; abundance: -; j_gene: TRBJ2-5; CDR3aa: CASSFGMGTGFETQYF; CDR3nt: TGTGCCAGCAGTTTCGGAATGGGGACGGGGTTCGAGACCCAGTACTTC
v_gene: TRBV10-3; d_gene: TRBD2; abundance: -; j_gene: TRBJ2-7; CDR3aa: CALWAVAGWAQEQYF; CDR3nt: TGTGCCCTTTGGGCAGTAGCGGGGTGGGCTCAGGAGCAGTACTTC
v_gene: TRBV2; d_gene: TRBD1; abundance: -; j_gene: TRBJ2-4; CDR3aa: CASRDRANEQYF; CDR3nt: TGTGCCAGCAGGGACAGGGCGAATGAGCAGTACTTC
v_gene: TRBV11-2; d_gene: TRBD2; abundance: -; j_gene: TRBJ2-5; CDR3aa: CASLGLGSPRETQYF; CDR3nt: TGTGCCAGCCTGGGACTAGGGAGTCCGAGGGAGACCCAGTACTTC
v_gene: TRBV5-1; d_gene: TRBD1; abundance: -; j_gene: TRBJ2-2; CDR3aa: CASSSPTGGYTGELFF; CDR3nt: TGCGCCAGCAGCTCACCGACAGGGGGCTACACCGGGGAGCTGTTTTTT
v_gene: TRBV28; d_gene: -; abundance: -; j_gene: TRBJ2-7; CDR3aa: CASSLMSTYNEQYF; CDR3nt: TGTGCCAGCAGTTTAATGTCGACCTACAATGAGCAGTACTTC
v_gene: TRBV7-3; d_gene: -; abundance: -; j_gene: TRBJ1-1; CDR3aa: CASSLLGGWDTEAFF; CDR3nt: TGTGCCAGCAGCTTACTCGGGGGATGGGACACTGAAGCTTTCTTT
v_gene: TRBV5-1; d_gene: TRBD2; abundance: -; j_gene: TRBJ2-1; CDR3aa: CASSLGGTSGGNEQVF; CDR3nt: TGCGCCAGCAGCTTGGGAGGAACTAGCGGGGGCAATGAGCAGGTCTTC
v_gene: TRBV28; d_gene: TRBD1; abundance: few; j_gene: TRBJ1-5; CDR3aa: CASSETGGTGQPQHF; CDR3nt: TGTGCCAGCAGCGAGACAGGGGGCACGGGCCAGCCCCAGCATTTT